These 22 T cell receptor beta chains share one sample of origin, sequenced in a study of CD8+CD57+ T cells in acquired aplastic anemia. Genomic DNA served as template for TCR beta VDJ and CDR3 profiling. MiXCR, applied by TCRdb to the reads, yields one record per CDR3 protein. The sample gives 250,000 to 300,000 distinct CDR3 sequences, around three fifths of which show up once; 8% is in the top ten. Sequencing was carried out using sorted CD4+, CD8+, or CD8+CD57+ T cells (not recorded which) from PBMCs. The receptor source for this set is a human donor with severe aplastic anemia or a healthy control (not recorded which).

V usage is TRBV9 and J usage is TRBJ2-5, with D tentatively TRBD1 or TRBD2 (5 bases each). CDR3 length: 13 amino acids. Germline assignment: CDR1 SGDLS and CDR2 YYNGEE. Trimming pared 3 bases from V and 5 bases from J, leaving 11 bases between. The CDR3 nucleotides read TGTGCCAGCAGCGCTCCCAGGGAGGAGACCCAGTACTTC. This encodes CASSAPREETQYF.

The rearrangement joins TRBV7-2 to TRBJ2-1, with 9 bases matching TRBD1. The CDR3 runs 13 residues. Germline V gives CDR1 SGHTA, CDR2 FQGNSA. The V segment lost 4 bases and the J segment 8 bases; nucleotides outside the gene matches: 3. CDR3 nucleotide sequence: TGTGCCAGCAGCTACGACAGGGGGGATGAGCAGTTCTTC. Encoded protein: CASSYDRGDEQFF.

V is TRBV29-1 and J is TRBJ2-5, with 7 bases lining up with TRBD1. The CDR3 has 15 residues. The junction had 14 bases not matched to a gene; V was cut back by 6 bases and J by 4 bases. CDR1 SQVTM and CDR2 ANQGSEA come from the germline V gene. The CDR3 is CSVVEKGTATETQYF. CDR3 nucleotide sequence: TGCAGCGTCGTAGAAAAAGGGACAGCCACAGAGACCCAGTACTTC.

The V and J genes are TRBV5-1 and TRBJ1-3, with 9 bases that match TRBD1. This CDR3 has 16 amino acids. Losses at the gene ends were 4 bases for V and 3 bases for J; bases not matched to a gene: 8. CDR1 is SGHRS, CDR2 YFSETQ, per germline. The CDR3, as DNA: TGCGCCAGCAGCCCGGAACAGGGGGCGGTTGGAAACACCATATATTTT. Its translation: CASSPEQGAVGNTIYF.

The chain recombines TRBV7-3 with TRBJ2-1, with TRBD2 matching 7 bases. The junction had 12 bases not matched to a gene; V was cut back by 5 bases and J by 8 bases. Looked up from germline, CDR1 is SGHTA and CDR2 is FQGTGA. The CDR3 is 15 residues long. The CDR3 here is CASSTSLGGGDEQFF. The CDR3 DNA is TGTGCCAGCAGCACCTCGTTGGGCGGGGGAGATGAGCAGTTCTTC.

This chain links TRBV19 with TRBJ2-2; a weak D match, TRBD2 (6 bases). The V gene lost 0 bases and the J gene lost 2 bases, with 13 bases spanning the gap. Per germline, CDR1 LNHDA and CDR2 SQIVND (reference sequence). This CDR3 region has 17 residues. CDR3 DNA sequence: TGTGCCAGTAGTATAGAGGTTTCGGGGGACAACACCGGGGAGCTGTTTTTT. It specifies CASSIEVSGDNTGELFF.

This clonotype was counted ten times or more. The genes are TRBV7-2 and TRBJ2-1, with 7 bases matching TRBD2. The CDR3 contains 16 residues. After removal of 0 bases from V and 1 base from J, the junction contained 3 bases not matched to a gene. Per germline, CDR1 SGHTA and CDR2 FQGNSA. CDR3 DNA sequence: TGTGCCAGCAGCTTAGCTGGGACTACATCCTACAATGAGCAGTTCTTC. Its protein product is CASSLAGTTSYNEQFF.

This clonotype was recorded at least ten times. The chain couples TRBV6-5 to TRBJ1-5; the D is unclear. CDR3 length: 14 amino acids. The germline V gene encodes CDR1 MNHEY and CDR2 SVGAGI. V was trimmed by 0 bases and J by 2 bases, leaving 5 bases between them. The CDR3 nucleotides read TGTGCCAGCAGTTACTCTCGGGGCAATCAGCCCCAGCATTTT. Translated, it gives CASSYSRGNQPQHF.

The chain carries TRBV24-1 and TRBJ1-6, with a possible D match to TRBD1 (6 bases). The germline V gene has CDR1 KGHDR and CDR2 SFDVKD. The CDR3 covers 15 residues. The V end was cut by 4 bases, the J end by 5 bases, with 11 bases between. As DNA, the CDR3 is TGTGCCACCAGTGACCCTAGACAGGATAATTCACCCCTCCACTTT. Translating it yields CATSDPRQDNSPLHF.

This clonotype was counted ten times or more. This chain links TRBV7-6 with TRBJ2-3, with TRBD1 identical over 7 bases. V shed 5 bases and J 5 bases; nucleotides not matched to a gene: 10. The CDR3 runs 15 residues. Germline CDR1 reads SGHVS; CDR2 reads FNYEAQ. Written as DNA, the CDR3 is TGTGCCAGCAGCCCCCGAGGCAGGGGGAGAGATACGCAGTATTTT. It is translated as CASSPRGRGRDTQYF.

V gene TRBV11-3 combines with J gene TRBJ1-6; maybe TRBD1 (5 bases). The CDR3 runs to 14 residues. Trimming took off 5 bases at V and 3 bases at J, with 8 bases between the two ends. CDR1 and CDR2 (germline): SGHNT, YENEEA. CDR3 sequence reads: CASSRDLYNSPLHF. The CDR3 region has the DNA TGTGCCAGCAGCCGGGACCTCTATAATTCACCCCTCCACTTT. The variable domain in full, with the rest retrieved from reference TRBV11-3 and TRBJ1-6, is EAGVVQSPRYKIIEKKQPVAFWCNPISGHNTLYWYLQNLGQGPELLIRYENEEAVDDSQLPKDRFSAERLKGVDSTLKIQPAELGDSAVYLCASSRDLYNSPLHFGNGTRLTVT.

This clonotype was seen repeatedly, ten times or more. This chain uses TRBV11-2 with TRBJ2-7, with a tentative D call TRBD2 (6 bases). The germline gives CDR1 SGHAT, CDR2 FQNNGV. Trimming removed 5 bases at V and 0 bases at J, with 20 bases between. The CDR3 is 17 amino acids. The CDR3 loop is CASSPPFIGGNSYEQYF. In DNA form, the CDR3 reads TGTGCCAGCAGCCCTCCTTTCATCGGGGGTAACTCCTACGAGCAGTACTTC.

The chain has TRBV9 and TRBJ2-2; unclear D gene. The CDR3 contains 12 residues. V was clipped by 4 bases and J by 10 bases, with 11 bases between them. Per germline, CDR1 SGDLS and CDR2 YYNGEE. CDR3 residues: CASSLRTAELFF. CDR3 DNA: TGTGCCAGCAGCCTAAGGACGGCGGAGCTGTTTTTT.

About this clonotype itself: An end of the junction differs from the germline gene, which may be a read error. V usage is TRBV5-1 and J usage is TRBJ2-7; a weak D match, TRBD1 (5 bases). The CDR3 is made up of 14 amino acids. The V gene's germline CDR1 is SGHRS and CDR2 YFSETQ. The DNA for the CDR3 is TGCGCCAGCAGCCGCGGACATTCGGGCTACGAGCAGTGCTTC. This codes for CASSRGHSGYEQCF.

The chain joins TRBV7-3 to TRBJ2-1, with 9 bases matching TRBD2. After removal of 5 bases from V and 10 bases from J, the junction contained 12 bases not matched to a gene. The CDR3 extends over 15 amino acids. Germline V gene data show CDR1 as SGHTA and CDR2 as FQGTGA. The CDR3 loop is CASSHLAAGGGEQFF. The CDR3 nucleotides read TGTGCCAGCAGCCACTTGGCAGCGGGGGGAGGAGAGCAGTTCTTC.

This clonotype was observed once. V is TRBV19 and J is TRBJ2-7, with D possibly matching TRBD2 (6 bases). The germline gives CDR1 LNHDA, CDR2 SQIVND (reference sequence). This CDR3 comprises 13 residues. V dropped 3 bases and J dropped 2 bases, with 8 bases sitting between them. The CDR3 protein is CASSIGGTYEQYF. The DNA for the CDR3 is TGTGCCAGTAGTATTGGCGGGACCTACGAGCAGTACTTC.

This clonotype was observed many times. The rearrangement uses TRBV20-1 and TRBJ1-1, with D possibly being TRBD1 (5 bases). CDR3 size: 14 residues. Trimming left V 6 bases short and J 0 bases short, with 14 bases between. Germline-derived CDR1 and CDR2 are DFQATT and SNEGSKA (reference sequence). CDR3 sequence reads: CSAAQGSLNTEAFF. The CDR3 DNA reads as TGCAGTGCCGCGCAGGGAAGTTTGAACACTGAAGCTTTCTTT.

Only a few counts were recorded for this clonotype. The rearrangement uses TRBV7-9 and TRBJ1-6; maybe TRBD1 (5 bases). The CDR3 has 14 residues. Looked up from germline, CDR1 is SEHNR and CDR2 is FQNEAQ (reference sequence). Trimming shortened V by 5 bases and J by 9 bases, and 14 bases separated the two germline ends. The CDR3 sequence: CASSRTLGGSPLHF. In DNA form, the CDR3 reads TGTGCCAGCAGCCGGACCCTGGGGGGTTCACCCCTCCACTTT. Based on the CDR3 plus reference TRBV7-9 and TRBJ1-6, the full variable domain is DTGVSQNPRHKITKRGQNVTFRCDPISEHNRLYWYRQTLGQGPEFLTYFQNEAQLEKSRLLSDRFSAERPKGSFSTLEIQRTEQGDSAMYLCASSRTLGGSPLHFGNGTRLTVT.

CDR3: CASSDTQGPGELFF. DNA of the CDR3: TGTGCCAGCAGCGACACACAGGGTCCCGGGGAGCTGTTTTTT. The chain links TRBV12-3 or TRBV12-4 to TRBJ2-2; D possibly corresponds to TRBD1 (6 bases). The V and J ends lost 6 bases and 6 bases respectively, with 14 bases between them. The CDR3 runs to 14 residues.

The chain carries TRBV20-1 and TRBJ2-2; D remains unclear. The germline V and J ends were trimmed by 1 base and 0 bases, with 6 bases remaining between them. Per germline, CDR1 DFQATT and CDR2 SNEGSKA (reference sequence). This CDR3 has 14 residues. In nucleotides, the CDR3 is TGCAGTGCTAGAGTCCGGACGAACACCGGGGAGCTGTTTTTT. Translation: CSARVRTNTGELFF.

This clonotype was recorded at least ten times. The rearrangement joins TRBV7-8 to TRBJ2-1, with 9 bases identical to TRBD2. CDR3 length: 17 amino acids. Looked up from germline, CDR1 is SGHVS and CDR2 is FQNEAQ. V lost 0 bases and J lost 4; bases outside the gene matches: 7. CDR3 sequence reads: CASSLASGGQSYNEQFF. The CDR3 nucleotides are TGTGCCAGCAGCTTAGCTAGCGGGGGCCAGTCGTACAATGAGCAGTTCTTC.

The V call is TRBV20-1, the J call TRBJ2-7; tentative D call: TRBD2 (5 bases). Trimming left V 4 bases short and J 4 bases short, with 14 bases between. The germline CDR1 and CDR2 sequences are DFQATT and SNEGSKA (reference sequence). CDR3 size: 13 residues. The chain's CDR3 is CSAIPPGLYEQYF. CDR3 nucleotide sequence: TGCAGTGCTATCCCACCGGGGTTGTACGAGCAGTACTTC.